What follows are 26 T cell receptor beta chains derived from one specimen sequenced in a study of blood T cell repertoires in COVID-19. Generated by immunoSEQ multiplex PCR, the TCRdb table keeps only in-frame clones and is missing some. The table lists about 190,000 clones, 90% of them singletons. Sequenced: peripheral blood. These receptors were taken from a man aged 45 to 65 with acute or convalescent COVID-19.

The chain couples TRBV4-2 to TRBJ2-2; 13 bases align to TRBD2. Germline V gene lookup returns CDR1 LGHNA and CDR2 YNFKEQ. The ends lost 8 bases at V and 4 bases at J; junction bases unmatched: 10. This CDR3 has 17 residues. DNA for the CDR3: TGTGCCAGCGAACAGGGAGGACTAGCGGGAGTCACCGGGGAGCTGTTTTTT. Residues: CASEQGGLAGVTGELFF.

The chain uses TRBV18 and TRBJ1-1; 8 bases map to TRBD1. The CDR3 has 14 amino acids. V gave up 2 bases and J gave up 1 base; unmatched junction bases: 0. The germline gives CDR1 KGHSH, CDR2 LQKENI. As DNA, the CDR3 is TGTGCCAGCTCACCAGGGACAGGGAACACTGAAGCTTTCTTT. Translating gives CASSPGTGNTEAFF.

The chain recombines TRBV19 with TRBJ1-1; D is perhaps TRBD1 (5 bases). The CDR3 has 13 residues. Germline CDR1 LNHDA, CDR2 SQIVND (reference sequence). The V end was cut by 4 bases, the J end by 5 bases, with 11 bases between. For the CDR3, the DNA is TGTGCCAGTAGTACAGGGTTTTATACTGAAGCTTTCTTT. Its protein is CASSTGFYTEAFF.

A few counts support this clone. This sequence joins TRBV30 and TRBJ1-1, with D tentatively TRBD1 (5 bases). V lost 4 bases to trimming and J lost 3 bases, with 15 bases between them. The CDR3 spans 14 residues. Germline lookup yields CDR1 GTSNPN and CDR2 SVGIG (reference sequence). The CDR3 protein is CAWTPGVGHTEAFF. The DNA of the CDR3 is TGTGCCTGGACCCCGGGAGTGGGGCACACTGAAGCTTTCTTT.

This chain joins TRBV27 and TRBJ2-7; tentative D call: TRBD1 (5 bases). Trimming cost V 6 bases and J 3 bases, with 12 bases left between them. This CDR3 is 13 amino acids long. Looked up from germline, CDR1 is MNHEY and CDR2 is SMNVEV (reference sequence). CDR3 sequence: CASRQGPYYEQYF. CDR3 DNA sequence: TGTGCCAGCAGGCAGGGCCCTTACTACGAGCAGTACTTC.

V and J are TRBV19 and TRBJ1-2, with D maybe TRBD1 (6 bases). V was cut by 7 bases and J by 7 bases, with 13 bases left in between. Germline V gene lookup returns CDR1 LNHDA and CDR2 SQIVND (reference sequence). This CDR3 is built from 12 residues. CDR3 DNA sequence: TGTGCCAGTACAACAGGGTCTTCTGGCTACACCTTC. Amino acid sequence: CASTTGSSGYTF.

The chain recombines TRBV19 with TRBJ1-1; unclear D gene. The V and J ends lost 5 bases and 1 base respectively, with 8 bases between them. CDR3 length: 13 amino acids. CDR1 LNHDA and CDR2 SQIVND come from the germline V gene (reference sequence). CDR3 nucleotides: TGTGCCAGTAGTGAGACAAGGAACACTGAAGCTTTCTTT. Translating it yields CASSETRNTEAFF. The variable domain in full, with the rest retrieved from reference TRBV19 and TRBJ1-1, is DGGITQSPKYLFRKEGQNVTLSCEQNLNHDAMYWYRQDPGQGLRLIYYSQIVNDFQKGDIAEGYSVSREKKESFPLTVTSAQKNPTAFYLCASSETRNTEAFFGQGTRLTVV.

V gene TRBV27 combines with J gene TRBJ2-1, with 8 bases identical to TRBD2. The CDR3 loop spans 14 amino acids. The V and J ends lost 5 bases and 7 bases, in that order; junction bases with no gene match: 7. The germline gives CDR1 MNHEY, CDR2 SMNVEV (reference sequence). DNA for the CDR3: TGTGCCAGCAGTCCCGGGGGGGCCGGGAATGAGCAGTTCTTC. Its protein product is CASSPGGAGNEQFF.

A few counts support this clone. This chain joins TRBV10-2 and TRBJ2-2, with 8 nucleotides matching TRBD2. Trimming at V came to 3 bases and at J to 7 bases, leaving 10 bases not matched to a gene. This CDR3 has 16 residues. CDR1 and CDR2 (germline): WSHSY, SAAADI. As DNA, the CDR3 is TGCGCCAGCAGTGACCCTACCGGGGGGGGCTTCGGGGAGCTGTTTTTT. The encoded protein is CASSDPTGGGFGELFF.

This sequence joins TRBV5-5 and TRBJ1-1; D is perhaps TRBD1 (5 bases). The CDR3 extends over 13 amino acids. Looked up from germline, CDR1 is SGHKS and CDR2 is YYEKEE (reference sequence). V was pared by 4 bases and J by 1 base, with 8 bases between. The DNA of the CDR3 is TGTGCCAGCAGCCTGGACAAGAACACTGAAGCTTTCTTT. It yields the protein CASSLDKNTEAFF.

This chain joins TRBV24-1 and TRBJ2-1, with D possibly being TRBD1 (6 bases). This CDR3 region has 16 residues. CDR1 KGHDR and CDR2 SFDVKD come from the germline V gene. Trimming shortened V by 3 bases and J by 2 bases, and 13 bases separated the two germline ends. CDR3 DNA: TGTGCCACCAGTGATCGTCAGGGGCGGCCCTACAATGAGCAGTTCTTC. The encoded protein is CATSDRQGRPYNEQFF.

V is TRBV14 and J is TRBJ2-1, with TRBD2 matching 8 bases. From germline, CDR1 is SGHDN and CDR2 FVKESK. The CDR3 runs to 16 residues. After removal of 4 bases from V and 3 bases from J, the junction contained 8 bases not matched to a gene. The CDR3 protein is CASSPLAGRVYNEQFF. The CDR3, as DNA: TGTGCCAGCAGCCCCTTAGCGGGGCGTGTCTACAATGAGCAGTTCTTC.

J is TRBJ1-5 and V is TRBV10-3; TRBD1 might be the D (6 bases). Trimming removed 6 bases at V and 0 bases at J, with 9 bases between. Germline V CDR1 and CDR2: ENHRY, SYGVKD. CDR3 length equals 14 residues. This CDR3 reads CAIRDSYSNQPQHF. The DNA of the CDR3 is TGTGCCATCAGGGACAGCTATAGCAATCAGCCCCAGCATTTT.

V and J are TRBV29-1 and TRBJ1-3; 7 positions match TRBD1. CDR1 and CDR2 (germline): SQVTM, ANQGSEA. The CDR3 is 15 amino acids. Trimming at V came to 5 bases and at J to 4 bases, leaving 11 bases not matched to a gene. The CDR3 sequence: CSVLGSGTAGNTIYF. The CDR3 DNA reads TGCAGCGTTTTAGGTTCCGGGACAGCCGGAAACACCATATATTTT.

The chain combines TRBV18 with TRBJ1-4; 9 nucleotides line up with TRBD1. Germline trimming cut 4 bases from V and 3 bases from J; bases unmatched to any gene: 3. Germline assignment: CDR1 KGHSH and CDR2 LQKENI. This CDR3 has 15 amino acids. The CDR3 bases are TGTGCCAGCTCACTACGGACAGGGGCTAATGAAAAACTGTTTTTT. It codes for CASSLRTGANEKLFF.

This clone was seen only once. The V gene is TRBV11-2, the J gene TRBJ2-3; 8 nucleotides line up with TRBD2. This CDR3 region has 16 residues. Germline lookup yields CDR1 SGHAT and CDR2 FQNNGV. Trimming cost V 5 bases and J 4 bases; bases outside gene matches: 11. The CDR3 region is CASSPQGSGSADTQYF. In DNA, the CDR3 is TGTGCCAGCAGCCCCCAAGGGAGCGGGAGCGCAGATACGCAGTATTTT. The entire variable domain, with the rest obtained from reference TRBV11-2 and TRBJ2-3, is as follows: EAGVAQSPRYKIIEKRQSVAFWCNPISGHATLYWYQQILGQGPKLLIQFQNNGVVDDSQLPKDRFSAERLKGVDSTLKIQPAKLEDSAVYLCASSPQGSGSADTQYFGPGTRLTVL.

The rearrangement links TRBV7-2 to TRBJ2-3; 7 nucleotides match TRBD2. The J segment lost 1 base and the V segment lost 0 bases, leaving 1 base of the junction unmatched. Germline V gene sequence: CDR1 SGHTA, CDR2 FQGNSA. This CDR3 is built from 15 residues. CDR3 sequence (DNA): TGTGCCAGCAGCTTAGCGCTAGCGGGCACAGATACGCAGTATTTT. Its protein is CASSLALAGTDTQYF.

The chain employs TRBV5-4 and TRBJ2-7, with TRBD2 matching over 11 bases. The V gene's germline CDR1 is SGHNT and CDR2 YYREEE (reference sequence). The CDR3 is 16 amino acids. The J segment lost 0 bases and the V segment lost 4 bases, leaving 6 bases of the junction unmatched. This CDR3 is CASSPSSGGASYEQYV. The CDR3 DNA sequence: TGTGCCAGCAGCCCGAGTAGCGGGGGGGCCTCCTACGAGCAGTACGTC.

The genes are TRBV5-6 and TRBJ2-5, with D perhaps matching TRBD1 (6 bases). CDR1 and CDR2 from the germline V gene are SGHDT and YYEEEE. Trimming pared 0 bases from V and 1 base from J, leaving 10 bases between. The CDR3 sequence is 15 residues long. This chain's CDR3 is CASSLAGHRQETQYF. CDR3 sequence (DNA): TGTGCCAGCAGCTTGGCGGGACACCGCCAAGAGACCCAGTACTTC.

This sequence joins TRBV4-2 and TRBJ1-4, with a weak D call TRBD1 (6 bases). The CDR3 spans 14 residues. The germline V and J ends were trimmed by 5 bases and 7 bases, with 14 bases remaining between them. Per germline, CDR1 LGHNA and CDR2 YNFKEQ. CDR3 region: CASSAREGGEKLFF. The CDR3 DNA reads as TGTGCCAGCAGCGCCAGGGAAGGGGGTGAAAAACTGTTTTTT.

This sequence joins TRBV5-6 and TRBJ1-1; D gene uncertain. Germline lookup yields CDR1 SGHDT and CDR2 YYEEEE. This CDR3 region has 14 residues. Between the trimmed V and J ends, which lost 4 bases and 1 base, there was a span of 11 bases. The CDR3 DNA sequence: TGTGCCAGCAGCCCCCTCAACAGGAACACTGAAGCTTTCTTT. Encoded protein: CASSPLNRNTEAFF.

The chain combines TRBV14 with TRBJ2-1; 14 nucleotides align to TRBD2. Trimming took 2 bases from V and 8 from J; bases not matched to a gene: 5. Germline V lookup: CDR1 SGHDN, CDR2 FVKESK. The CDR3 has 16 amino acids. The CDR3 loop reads CASSQRTGLAGDEQFF. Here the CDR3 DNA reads TGTGCCAGCAGCCAACGGACGGGACTAGCGGGAGATGAGCAGTTCTTC.

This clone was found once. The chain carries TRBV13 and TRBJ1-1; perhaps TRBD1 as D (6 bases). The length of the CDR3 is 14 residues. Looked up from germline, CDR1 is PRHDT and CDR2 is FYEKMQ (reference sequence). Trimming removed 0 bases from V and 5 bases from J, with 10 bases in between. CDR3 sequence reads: CASSLGVTGTEAFF. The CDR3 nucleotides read TGTGCCAGCAGCTTAGGCGTGACAGGTACTGAAGCTTTCTTT.

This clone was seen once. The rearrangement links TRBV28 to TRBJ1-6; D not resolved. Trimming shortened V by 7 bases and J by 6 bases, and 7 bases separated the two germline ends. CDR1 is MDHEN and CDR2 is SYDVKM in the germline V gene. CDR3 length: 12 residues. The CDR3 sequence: CASTSSNSPLHF. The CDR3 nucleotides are TGTGCCAGCACCTCTTCTAATTCACCCCTCCACTTT.

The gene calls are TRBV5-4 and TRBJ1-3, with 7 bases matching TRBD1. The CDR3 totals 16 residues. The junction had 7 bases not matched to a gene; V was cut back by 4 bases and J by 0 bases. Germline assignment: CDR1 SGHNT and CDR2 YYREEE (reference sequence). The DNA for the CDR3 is TGTGCCAGCAGCGACCGGGACAGCAGCTCTGGAAACACCATATATTTT. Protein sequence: CASSDRDSSSGNTIYF.

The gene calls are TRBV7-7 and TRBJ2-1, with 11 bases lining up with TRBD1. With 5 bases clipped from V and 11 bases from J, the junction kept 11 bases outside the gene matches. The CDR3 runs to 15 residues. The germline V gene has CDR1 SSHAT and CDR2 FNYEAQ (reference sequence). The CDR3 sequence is CASSRGGQGDGQQFF. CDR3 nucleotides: TGTGCCAGCAGCCGGGGGGGACAGGGGGACGGTCAGCAGTTCTTC.